This TCR beta chain originates from a study of T cell responses to AZD1222 COVID-19 vaccine. Study outcomes and limitations: It should be noted that donors were predominantly white British and more often female, and clonal diversity was possibly underestimated.

On this clone: What it binds is unknown.

The germline CDR1 and CDR2 sequences are SGHTA and FQGNSA. Trimming stripped 9 bases from V and 5 bases from J, with 16 bases between. The CDR3 runs 14 residues. Using immunoSEQ multiplex PCR, the repertoire was profiled, and TCRdb retains in-frame clones only, with some absent. The sample contains 95,000 to 100,000 clones, 70% to 85% of which appear only once. The sample consisted of peripheral blood, taken 28 days after the second AZD1222 dose. This sequence joins TRBV7-2 and TRBJ2-2; tentatively, D is TRBD2 (6 bases). The sequence was obtained from an adult who received the AZD1222 COVID-19 vaccine. Written as DNA, the CDR3 is TGTGCCAGTTCACTAGCTCGAGGTACCGGGGAGCTGTTTTTT. Translating it yields CASSLARGTGELFF.